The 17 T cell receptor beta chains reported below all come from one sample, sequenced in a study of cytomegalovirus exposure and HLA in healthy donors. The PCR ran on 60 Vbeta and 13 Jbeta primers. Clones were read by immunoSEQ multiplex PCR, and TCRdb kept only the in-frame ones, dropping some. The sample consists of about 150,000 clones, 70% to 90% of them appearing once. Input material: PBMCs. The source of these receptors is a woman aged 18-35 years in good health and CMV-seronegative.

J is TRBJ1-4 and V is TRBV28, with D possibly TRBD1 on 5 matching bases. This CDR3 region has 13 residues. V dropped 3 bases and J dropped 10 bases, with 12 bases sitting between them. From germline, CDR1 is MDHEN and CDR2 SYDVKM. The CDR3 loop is CASSFRERGKLFF. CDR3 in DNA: TGTGCCAGCAGTTTCAGGGAGCGGGGAAAACTGTTTTTT.

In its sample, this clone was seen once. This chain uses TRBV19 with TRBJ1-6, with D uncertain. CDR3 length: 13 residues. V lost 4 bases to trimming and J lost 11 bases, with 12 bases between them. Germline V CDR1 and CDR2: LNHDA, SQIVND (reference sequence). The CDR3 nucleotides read TGTGCCAGTAGTACCCGGACTAAGACACCCCTCCACTTT. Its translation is CASSTRTKTPLHF. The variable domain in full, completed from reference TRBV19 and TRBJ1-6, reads DGGITQSPKYLFRKEGQNVTLSCEQNLNHDAMYWYRQDPGQGLRLIYYSQIVNDFQKGDIAEGYSVSREKKESFPLTVTSAQKNPTAFYLCASSTRTKTPLHFGNGTRLTVT.

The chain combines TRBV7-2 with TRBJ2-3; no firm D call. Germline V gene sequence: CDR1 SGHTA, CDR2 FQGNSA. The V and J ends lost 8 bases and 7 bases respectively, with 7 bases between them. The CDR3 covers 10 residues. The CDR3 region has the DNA TGTGCCAGCGGTTCTAATACGCAGTATTTT. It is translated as CASGSNTQYF.

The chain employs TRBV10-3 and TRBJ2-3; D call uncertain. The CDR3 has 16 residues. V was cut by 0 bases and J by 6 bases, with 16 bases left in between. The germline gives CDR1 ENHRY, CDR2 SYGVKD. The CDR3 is CAISESAEPLVDTQYF. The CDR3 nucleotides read TGTGCCATCAGTGAGTCGGCGGAACCCCTTGTGGATACGCAGTATTTT.

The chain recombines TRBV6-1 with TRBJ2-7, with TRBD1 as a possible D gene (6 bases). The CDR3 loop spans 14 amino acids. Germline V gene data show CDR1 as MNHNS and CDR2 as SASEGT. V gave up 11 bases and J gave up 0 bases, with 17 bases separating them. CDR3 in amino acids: CASQRGTSSYEQYF. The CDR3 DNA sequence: TGTGCCTCCCAAAGGGGGACAAGCTCCTACGAGCAGTACTTC.

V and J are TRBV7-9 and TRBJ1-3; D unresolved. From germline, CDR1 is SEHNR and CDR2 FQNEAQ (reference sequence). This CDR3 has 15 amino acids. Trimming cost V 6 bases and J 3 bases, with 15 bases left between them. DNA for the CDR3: TGTGCCAGCAGGTATTCGGGAGGAGGTGGAAACACCATATATTTT. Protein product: CASRYSGGGGNTIYF.

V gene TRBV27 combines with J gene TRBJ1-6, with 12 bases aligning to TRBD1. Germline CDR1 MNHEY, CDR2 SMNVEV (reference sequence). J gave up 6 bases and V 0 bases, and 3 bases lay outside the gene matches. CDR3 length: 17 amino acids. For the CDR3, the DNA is TGTGCCAGCAGTTTATCGGGACAGGGGGCAATTAATTCACCCCTCCACTTT. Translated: CASSLSGQGAINSPLHF.

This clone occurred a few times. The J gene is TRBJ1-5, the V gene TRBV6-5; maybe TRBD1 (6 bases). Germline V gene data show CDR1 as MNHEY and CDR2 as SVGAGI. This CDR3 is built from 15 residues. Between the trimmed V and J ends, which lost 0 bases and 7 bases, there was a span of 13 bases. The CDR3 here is CASSYSAGVGQPQHF. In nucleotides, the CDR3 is TGTGCCAGCAGTTACTCGGCAGGGGTGGGACAGCCCCAGCATTTT.

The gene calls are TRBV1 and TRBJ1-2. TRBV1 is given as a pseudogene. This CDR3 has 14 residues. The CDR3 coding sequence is TGCACCAGCAGCAATGGGGTGGCGGGATATGGCTACACCTTC. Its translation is CTSSNGVAGYGYTF.

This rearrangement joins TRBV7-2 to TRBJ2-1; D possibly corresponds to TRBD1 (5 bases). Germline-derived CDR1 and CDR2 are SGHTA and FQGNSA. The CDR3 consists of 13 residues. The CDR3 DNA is TGTGCAGACTCCAGGGTAGGCGGACGTGAGCAGTTCTTC. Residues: CADSRVGGREQFF.

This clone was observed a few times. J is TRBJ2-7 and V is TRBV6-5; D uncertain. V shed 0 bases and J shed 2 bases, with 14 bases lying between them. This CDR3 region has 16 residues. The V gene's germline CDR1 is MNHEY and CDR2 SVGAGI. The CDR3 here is CASSYSISGITYEQYF. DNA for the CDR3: TGTGCCAGCAGTTACTCTATCTCGGGTATCACCTACGAGCAGTACTTC.

The CDR3 DNA follows: TGTGCCAGCGGTAGGGGGATCACAGATACGCAGTATTTT. Protein sequence: CASGRGITDTQYF. This sequence joins TRBV28 and TRBJ2-3, with D perhaps matching TRBD1 (6 bases). The CDR3 has 13 residues. CDR1 is MDHEN and CDR2 is SYDVKM in the germline V gene. V lost 8 bases and J 2 bases, leaving 11 bases between the germline ends. Together with reference TRBV28 and TRBJ2-3, the CDR3 gives the full variable domain: DVKVTQSSRYLVKRTGEKVFLECVQDMDHENMFWYRQDPGLGLRLIYFSYDVKMKEKGDIPEGYSVSREKKERFSLILESASTNQTSMYLCASGRGITDTQYFGPGTRLTVL.

In DNA, the CDR3 is TGTGCCAGCAGTTACTCACCCTCCCGGGAGAGGGAGCAGTACTTC. Translation: CASSYSPSREREQYF. The chain is built from TRBV6-5 and TRBJ2-7; the D gene is possibly TRBD2 (6 bases). The V gene's germline CDR1 is MNHEY and CDR2 SVGAGI. The CDR3 spans 15 residues. Trimming shortened V by 0 bases and J by 7 bases, and 16 bases separated the two germline ends.

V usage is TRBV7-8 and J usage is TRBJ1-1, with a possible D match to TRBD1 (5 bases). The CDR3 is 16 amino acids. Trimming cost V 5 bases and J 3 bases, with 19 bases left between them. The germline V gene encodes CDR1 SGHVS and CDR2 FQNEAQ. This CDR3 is CASSTHRSGLDTEAFF. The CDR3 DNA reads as TGTGCCAGCAGCACTCACAGGTCCGGGCTAGACACTGAAGCTTTCTTT. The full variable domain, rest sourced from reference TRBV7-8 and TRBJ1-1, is GAGVSQSPRYKVAKRGQDVALRCDPISGHVSLFWYQQALGQGPEFLTYFQNEAQLDKSGLPSDRFFAERPEGSVSTLKIQRTQQEDSAVYLCASSTHRSGLDTEAFFGQGTRLTVV.

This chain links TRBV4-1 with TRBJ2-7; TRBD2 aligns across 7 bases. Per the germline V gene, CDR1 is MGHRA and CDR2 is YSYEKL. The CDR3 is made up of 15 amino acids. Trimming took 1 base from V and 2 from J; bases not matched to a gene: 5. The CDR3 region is CASSQASGAPYEQYF. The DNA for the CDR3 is TGCGCCAGCAGCCAAGCTAGCGGAGCCCCCTACGAGCAGTACTTC.

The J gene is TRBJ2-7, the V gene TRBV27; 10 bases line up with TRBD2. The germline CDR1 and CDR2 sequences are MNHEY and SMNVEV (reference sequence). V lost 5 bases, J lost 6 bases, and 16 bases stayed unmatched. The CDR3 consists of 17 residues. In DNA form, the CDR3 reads TGTGCCAGCAGTCCGCTCCGAAAAGCGGGAGGGCCAGGCGAGCAGTACTTC. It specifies CASSPLRKAGGPGEQYF.

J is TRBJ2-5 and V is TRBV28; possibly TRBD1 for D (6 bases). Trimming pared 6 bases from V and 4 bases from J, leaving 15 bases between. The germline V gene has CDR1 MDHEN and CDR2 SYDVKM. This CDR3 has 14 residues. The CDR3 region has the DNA TGTGCCAGCAGGACACAGGGTCTTCCAGAGACCCAGTACTTC. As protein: CASRTQGLPETQYF.